This T cell receptor beta chain originates from a study of blood T cell repertoires in COVID-19. Recovered status in Cohort 3 required two negative PCRs, clearance, or symptom resolution. This table comes from immunoSEQ multiplex PCR, and its TCRdb copy is limited to in-frame clones, with some not included. The sample consists of roughly 250,000 clones, 80% to 90% of them appearing once. The V gene's germline CDR1 is KGHSH and CDR2 LQKENI. The CDR3 sequence is 15 residues long. V lost 2 bases and J 1 base, leaving 11 bases between the germline ends. The V gene is TRBV18, the J gene TRBJ1-1, with D maybe TRBD1 (5 bases). Sequencing was carried out using PBMCs or T cells enriched from blood (not recorded which). The TCR originated in a woman in her 50s who had recovered from COVID-19. CDR3 sequence reads: CASSPKGTGNTEAFF. The CDR3 DNA follows: TGTGCCAGCTCACCAAAGGGGACTGGGAACACTGAAGCTTTCTTT.